These T cell receptor beta chains were read from a single sample in a study of PD-1 blockade in classical Hodgkin lymphoma. The assay was immunoSEQ multiplex PCR, and TCRdb's table has in-frame clones only and misses some. The sample carries over 25,000 clones, approximately 65% recorded once. Sequenced material: peripheral blood mononuclear cells (PBMCs), taken before the fourth cycle of nivolumab. The origin of the receptors is a human donor with classical Hodgkin lymphoma. The CDR3 runs from the conserved cysteine through the conserved F or W. D genes are given only for firm matches. The size field is filled for only some rows; it gives once, few, many or a size class.

CDR3nt	CDR3aa	d_gene	v_gene	abundance	j_gene
TGTGCCAGCAGCTTGCCCAGGGGGGGGAACACTGAAGCTTTCTTT	CASSLPRGGNTEAFF	TRBD1	TRBV7-2	-	TRBJ1-1
TGTGCCAGCAGCTTGCCAGTTGGGGACAGGACTTACGAGCAGTACTTC	CASSLPVGDRTYEQYF	TRBD1	TRBV5-6	-	TRBJ2-7
TGTGCCAACCAAAGGGTGGCCGGGGAGCTGTTTTTT	CANQRVAGELFF	-	TRBV11-2	-	TRBJ2-2
TGTGCCAGCAGTTTCACAGACTACGAGCAGTACTTC	CASSFTDYEQYF	-	TRBV6-1	-	TRBJ2-7
TGTGCCAGCAGCCCGTTTAGATTGACAGGGTTCCACTATGGCTACACCTTC	CASSPFRLTGFHYGYTF	TRBD1	TRBV5-6	-	TRBJ1-2
TGCGCCAGCAGCCAAGAATTTAGACTAGCGGGAACTCTCGGGGAGCTGTTTTTT	CASSQEFRLAGTLGELFF	TRBD2	TRBV4-3	-	TRBJ2-2
TGTGCCAGCGGCCGACAGGTGTGGCCCGGGGAGCTGTTTTTT	CASGRQVWPGELFF	-	TRBV6-1	-	TRBJ2-2
TGTGCCAGCAGGGAGGCGTCTGGGGCCAACGTCCTGACTTTC	CASREASGANVLTF	-	TRBV6-5	-	TRBJ2-6
TGTGCCAGCAGTTTAGGGGGCGCAAGTGGCTACACCTTC	CASSLGGASGYTF	-	TRBV27	-	TRBJ1-2
TGTGCCAGCAGCTTAGCTGAAGAGAACGAGCAGTACTTC	CASSLAEENEQYF	-	TRBV11-2	-	TRBJ2-7
TGCAGTGCTGGCGGGACAGGTGTTCAGTACTTC	CSAGGTGVQYF	TRBD1	TRBV20-1	-	TRBJ2-4
TGTGCCAGCAGCCAGTCCCAAAGAGGAGCGGGAGGTCTTGAGCAGTACTTC	CASSQSQRGAGGLEQYF	TRBD2	TRBV7-2	-	TRBJ2-7
TGCGCCAGCAGCCAAGATCGAGGAGCGGGGGTAAACACTGAAGCTTTCTTT	CASSQDRGAGVNTEAFF	-	TRBV4-3	-	TRBJ1-1
-	CASSQGVGTGTFF	-	TRBV4-3	-	TRBJ2-1
TGTGCCAGCACCTCATTTCTAGCGGGGGTTCAAGAGACCCAGTACTTC	CASTSFLAGVQETQYF	TRBD2	TRBV2	-	TRBJ2-5
TGTGCCAGTAGTATGGGACTCCTGTTACGCAGCACTGAAGCTTTCTTT	CASSMGLLLRSTEAFF	-	TRBV19	-	TRBJ1-1
TGTGCCAGCAGCTTAGTTTTAGGCCAAGAGACCCAGTACTTC	CASSLVLGQETQYF	-	TRBV7-9	-	TRBJ2-5
TGTGCCATCTCTCGGCAGATGAACACTGAAGCTTTCTTT	CAISRQMNTEAFF	-	TRBV10-3	-	TRBJ1-1
TGTGCCAGCAGCTTAGGGGGGGGAGCGAATCAGCCCCAGCATTTT	CASSLGGGANQPQHF	-	TRBV7-9	-	TRBJ1-5
TGTGCCTGGTGGGGGCGGGACGAGCAGTACTTC	CAWWGRDEQYF	-	TRBV30	-	TRBJ2-7
TGTGCCAGCAGCGTCTCGGGACAGGGCATAACCTATGGCTACACCTTC	CASSVSGQGITYGYTF	TRBD1	TRBV9	once	TRBJ1-2
TGTGCCAGCAGTCAAACTAGCGGCCTCGCCTACGAGCAGTACTTC	CASSQTSGLAYEQYF	TRBD2	TRBV27	-	TRBJ2-7
TGTGCCTGGAAACCGGGACTAGCGTCTGGTGAGCAGTTCTTC	CAWKPGLASGEQFF	TRBD2	TRBV30	few	TRBJ2-1
TGTGCCAGCAGTTTAGGGCCCAACTACGAGCAGTACTTC	CASSLGPNYEQYF	-	TRBV27	few	TRBJ2-7
TGCGCCAGCAGCTTGTGGAGGGGGCGCGAGCAGTACTTC	CASSLWRGREQYF	-	TRBV5-1	-	TRBJ2-7
TGTGCCAGCAGCTCAGGGGGGTTGAACACTGAAGCTTTCTTT	CASSSGGLNTEAFF	TRBD1	TRBV9	-	TRBJ1-1
TGTGCCAGCAGTGAAACGAGGGGCGGCCCTAACTATGGCTACACCTTC	CASSETRGGPNYGYTF	-	TRBV25-1	-	TRBJ1-2
TGTGCCAGCAGTGAATCCTTGAATGCTAATGAAAAACTGTTTTTT	CASSESLNANEKLFF	-	TRBV6-1	once	TRBJ1-4
TGTGCCAGCAGCTTGGTTGCCGTCGACTACGAGCAGTACTTC	CASSLVAVDYEQYF	-	TRBV5-6	-	TRBJ2-7
TGTGCCAGCAGCTTATCGCTGGGGACTGCAACTAATGAAAAACTGTTTTTT	CASSLSLGTATNEKLFF	-	TRBV7-6	-	TRBJ1-4
TGTGCCAGCAGTCGAAGACTTCTAACCACTGAAGCTTTCTTT	CASSRRLLTTEAFF	-	TRBV6-5	-	TRBJ1-1
TGCGCCAGCAGCTTAATAGGCAGCTCCTACGAGCAGTACTTC	CASSLIGSSYEQYF	-	TRBV5-1	-	TRBJ2-7
TGTGCCAGCAGCTTGGTCTTCGGGGGCCAGGAGACCCAGTACTTC	CASSLVFGGQETQYF	-	TRBV5-4	-	TRBJ2-5
TGTGCCAGAGACCTAAGTACAGGGATCAACACCGGGGAGCTGTTTTTT	CARDLSTGINTGELFF	-	TRBV11-1	-	TRBJ2-2
TGTGCCAGCGGACGGGGGGAGGGCGCGGAGGGGGGTGGCTACACCTTC	CASGRGEGAEGGGYTF	-	TRBV27	-	TRBJ1-2
TGCGCCAGCAGCTCGGGGACAGGGGGTGAGCCCCAGCATTTT	CASSSGTGGEPQHF	TRBD1	TRBV5-1	-	TRBJ1-5
TGCGCCAGCAGCCAAGATGTGAACAATGAGCAGTTCTTC	CASSQDVNNEQFF	-	TRBV4-1	-	TRBJ2-1
TGTGCCACTGGGATGTCCTACAATGAGCAGTTCTTC	CATGMSYNEQFF	-	TRBV15	-	TRBJ2-1
TGTGCCAGTAAAGACTTCCAGGGACTCGCCGACAATGAGCAGTTCTTC	CASKDFQGLADNEQFF	-	TRBV19	-	TRBJ2-1
TGTGCCAGCAGCTCACAGGTGGACACTGAAGCTTTCTTT	CASSSQVDTEAFF	-	TRBV7-3	-	TRBJ1-1
TGTGCCAGCAGCTTTGGCAGGGCGAGCTTGGATGGCTACACCTTC	CASSFGRASLDGYTF	-	TRBV7-9	-	TRBJ1-2
TGTGCCAGCAGCCTAGGACTAGCGGGAGTGACAGATACGCAGTATTTT	CASSLGLAGVTDTQYF	TRBD2	TRBV28	-	TRBJ2-3
TGTGCCAGCAGCTCCAACCAGGGGGCGGGTGGCTACACCTTC	CASSSNQGAGGYTF	TRBD1	TRBV5-4	-	TRBJ1-2
TGTGCCAGTAGTATTGGCAGGGGAGTAGGTCAGCCCCAGCATTTT	CASSIGRGVGQPQHF	-	TRBV19	-	TRBJ1-5
TGTGCCAGCAGCGCCGCAGGGACAGATACGCAGTATTTT	CASSAAGTDTQYF	-	TRBV9	-	TRBJ2-3
TGTGCCTGGAGTGGGCAGCGGGGGGGCTCCAATGAGCAGTTCTTC	CAWSGQRGGSNEQFF	TRBD2	TRBV30	-	TRBJ2-1
TGTGCCAGCAGTCCGGACGGATACAATGAGCAGTTCTTC	CASSPDGYNEQFF	-	TRBV28	-	TRBJ2-1
TGTGCCAGCAGCTTGGCCTGGGGTCGGAACACTGAAGCTTTCTTT	CASSLAWGRNTEAFF	-	TRBV11-2	medium-sized	TRBJ1-1
TGTGCCAGCAGTCTTACAGCGAGAAACACTGAAGCTTTCTTT	CASSLTARNTEAFF	-	TRBV7-2	-	TRBJ1-1
TGTGCCAGCAGCCAAGAGTACAGGGGAATAAAAAACATTCAGTACTTC	CASSQEYRGIKNIQYF	TRBD1	TRBV14	-	TRBJ2-4
TGTGCCACCTGGACTAGCGGGAGAGTTAATGAGCAGTTCTTC	CATWTSGRVNEQFF	TRBD2	TRBV6-5	-	TRBJ2-1
TGTGCCAGCTCACCACCTTGGGGGGAGGAAGCTTTCTTT	CASSPPWGEEAFF	-	TRBV18	-	TRBJ1-1
TGTGCCTGGAGTCAATCCTATAATTCACCCCTCCACTTT	CAWSQSYNSPLHF	-	TRBV30	once	TRBJ1-6